This TCR beta chain was sequenced in a study of blood T cell repertoires in COVID-19. Study details: The samples span acute and convalescent COVID-19 from the United States, Italy and Spain.

Original processing methods: Reference gene primer amplification gave nucleated cell count estimates. Assay used: immunoSEQ multiplex PCR; TCRdb lists only in-frame clones, some missing. The V and J calls and the clone size are those of that table, but D and trimming were determined from the DNA. The top ten clones hold roughly 7.2% of a sample with roughly 200,000 clones, 80% to 85% of them seen once. V dropped 2 bases and J dropped 0 bases, with 7 bases sitting between them. The CDR3 sequence is 14 residues long. Germline V gene sequence: CDR1 SGHTA, CDR2 FQGTGA. Those enrolled in Seattle joined during active infection and were followed longitudinally afterward. Comment on this clone: This sample includes further DNA sequences coding for the same CDR3.

The TCR originated in a woman in her thirties or forties with COVID-19, enrolled during active disease. Input material: peripheral blood. This chain links TRBV7-3 with TRBJ1-1, with unresolved D. For the CDR3, the DNA is TGTGCCAGCAGCTTAGGAGGAATGAACACTGAAGCTTTCTTT. This codes for CASSLGGMNTEAFF.